This T cell receptor beta chain was sequenced for a study of blood T cell repertoires in COVID-19 (dated by TCRdb to about 2020). Notes on the research overall: Samples covering the acute and convalescent phases of COVID-19 were provided by collaborators in the United States, Italy and Spain. The prospective study material was composed of cDNA or gDNA derived from T cells, B-cell-depleted T cells, or PBMCs. Deeply sampled blood TCRbeta repertoires from subjects exposed to, actively infected with, or recovered from COVID-19 were included in the dataset. A freely available public database, intended as a resource for researchers studying the immune response to SARS-CoV-2, is where the repertoires were released. The samples were drawn from the first 160 participants of the ongoing ImmuneRACE study and from 1,200 or so subjects provided by 6 global collaborators. The sample metadata nearly always contained a de-identified subject ID, COVID-19 status, age in years and sex. HLA class I and class II types, where available, came from metadata supplied by the sample provider rather than from assay-based typing.

Summary of the overall study and its limitations: How much clinical and demographic metadata was included differed by source and by participant, and the metadata was provided uncurated.

A word on this clone: Its antigen target is currently unknown. Base quality data are lacking; no much larger clone is found one base away.

The collaborating institutions used their own protocols to collect whole blood in K2EDTA tubes. For TCRbeta analysis, collaborators shipped samples as frozen whole blood, isolated PBMCs, or DNA extracted from either of those sample types. TCRbeta CDR3 regions were amplified from genomic DNA by means of the immunoSEQ Assay, a bias-controlled multiplex PCR. As for the original processing: The number of nucleated cells in each sample was estimated from the amplification of reference gene primers within the assay. To quantify the absolute abundance of each unique TCRbeta CDR3 rearrangement, sequence reads were collapsed and filtered. For each sample, productive Simpson clonality was calculated as the square root of Simpson's diversity index across productive rearrangements. TCRdb provides this immuneACCESS table in a form limited to in-frame rearrangements. Some clones are lacking; in checked studies, under half of them reflect an unresolved V gene, and why the rest are absent is not known. That table gives V, J and clone size, and the DNA gave D and trimming. This sample is represented by over 200,000 clones; 80% to 90% of them were singletons. The ten largest account for approximately 18% of the sample.

The sequencing sample was made of peripheral blood. The source of this sequence is a woman aged 80 or over with active or convalescent COVID-19.

CDR3 loop: CSVDGGLDTGELFF. The sequence in DNA is TGCAGCGTTGACGGGGGGCTGGACACCGGGGAGCTGTTTTTT. The receptor chain draws on TRBV29-1 and TRBJ2-2; tentative D gene TRBD2, with 7 bases matching. The germline V gene gives CDR1 as SQVTM and CDR2 as ANQGSEA. The trim is 3 bases for V and 3 bases for J, with a gap of 11 bases between the germline ends. The CDR3, from cysteine to phenylalanine, totals 14 residues. The read is trimmed to its CDR3 DNA, 42 bases read in frame from base 1.